This T cell receptor beta chain was sequenced for a study of glioma-infiltrating T cells after dendritic cell vaccination. Looking at the study overall: Dendritic cell vaccination trial patients had either newly diagnosed or recurrent glioblastoma.

Trimming removed 0 bases from V and 1 base from J, with 18 bases in between. Germline values: CDR1 LGHNT, CDR2 FRNRAP. This CDR3 is built from 18 residues. Only patients with spare fresh-frozen tumor and over two years of follow-up were included. Produced via immunoSEQ multiplex PCR; TCRdb's table is partial and in-frame only. The sample includes around 97,000 clones, roughly 79% seen only once; the top ten take more than 10%. Sequenced material: blood, taken before dendritic cell vaccination. The receptor's source is a human donor with glioblastoma. This chain connects TRBV12-5 to TRBJ1-1; no firm D call. CDR3 coding DNA: TGTGCTAGTGGTTTGGTACTGTGGGAGAGGATAGGGAACACTGAAGCTTTCTTT. Protein: CASGLVLWERIGNTEAFF.